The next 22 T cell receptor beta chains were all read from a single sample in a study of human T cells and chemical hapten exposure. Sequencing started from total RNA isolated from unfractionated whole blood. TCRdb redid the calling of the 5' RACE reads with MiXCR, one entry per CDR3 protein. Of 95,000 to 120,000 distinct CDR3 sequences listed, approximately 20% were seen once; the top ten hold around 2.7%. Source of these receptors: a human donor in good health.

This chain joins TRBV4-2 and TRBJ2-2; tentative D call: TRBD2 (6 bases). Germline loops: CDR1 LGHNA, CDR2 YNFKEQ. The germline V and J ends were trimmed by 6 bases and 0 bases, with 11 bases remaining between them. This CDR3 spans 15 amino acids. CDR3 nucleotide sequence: TGTGCCAGCAGTTATTGGGGGGCGAACACCGGGGAGCTGTTTTTT. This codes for CASSYWGANTGELFF.

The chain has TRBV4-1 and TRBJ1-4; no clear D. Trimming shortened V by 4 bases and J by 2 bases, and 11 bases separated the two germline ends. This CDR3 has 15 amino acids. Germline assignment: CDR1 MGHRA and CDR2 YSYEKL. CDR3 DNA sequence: TGCGCCAGCAGCCGAAGCCGGGATACTAATGAAAAACTGTTTTTT. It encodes CASSRSRDTNEKLFF.

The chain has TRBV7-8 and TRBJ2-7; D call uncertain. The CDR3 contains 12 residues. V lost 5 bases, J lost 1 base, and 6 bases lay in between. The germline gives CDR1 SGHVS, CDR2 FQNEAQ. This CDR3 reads CASSQWSYEQYF. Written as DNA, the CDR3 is TGTGCCAGCAGCCAATGGTCCTACGAGCAGTACTTC.

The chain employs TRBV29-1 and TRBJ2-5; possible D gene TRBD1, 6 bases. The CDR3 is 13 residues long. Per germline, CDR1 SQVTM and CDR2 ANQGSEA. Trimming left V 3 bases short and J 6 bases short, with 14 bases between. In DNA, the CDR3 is TGCAGCGTTGACCTACAGGGCTTAAAGACCCAGTACTTC. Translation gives CSVDLQGLKTQYF.

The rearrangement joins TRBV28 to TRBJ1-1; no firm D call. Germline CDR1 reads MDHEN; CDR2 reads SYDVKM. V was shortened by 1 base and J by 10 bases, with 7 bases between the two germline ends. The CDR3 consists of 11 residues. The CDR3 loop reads CASSLFGAAFF. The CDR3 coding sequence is TGTGCCAGCAGTTTATTCGGCGCAGCTTTCTTT.

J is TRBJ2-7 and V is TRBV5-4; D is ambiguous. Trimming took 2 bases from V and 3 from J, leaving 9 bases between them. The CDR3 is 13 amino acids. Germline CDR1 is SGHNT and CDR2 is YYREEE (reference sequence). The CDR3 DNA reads TGTGCCAGCAGCTTCGGCCCTTACTACGAGCAGTACTTC. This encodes CASSFGPYYEQYF.

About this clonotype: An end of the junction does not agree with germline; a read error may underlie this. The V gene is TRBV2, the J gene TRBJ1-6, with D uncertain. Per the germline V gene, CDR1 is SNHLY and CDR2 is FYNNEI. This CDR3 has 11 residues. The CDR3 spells CATSENSPLHF. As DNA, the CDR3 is TGTGCCACCAGTGAGAATTCACCCCTCCACTTT.

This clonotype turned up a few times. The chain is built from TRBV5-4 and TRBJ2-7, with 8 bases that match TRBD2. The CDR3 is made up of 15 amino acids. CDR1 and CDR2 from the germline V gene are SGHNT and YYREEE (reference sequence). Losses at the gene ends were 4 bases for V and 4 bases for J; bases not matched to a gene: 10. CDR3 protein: CASSPRTSNSYEQYF. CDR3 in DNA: TGTGCCAGCAGCCCCCGGACTAGCAACTCGTACGAGCAGTACTTC.

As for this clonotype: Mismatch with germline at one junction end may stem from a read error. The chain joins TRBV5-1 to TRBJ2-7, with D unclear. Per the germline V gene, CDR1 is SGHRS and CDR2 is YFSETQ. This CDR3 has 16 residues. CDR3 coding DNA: TGCGCCAGCAGCCCAACCGACCTGGTAGGGTCCTACGAGAAGTACTTC. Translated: CASSPTDLVGSYEKYF.

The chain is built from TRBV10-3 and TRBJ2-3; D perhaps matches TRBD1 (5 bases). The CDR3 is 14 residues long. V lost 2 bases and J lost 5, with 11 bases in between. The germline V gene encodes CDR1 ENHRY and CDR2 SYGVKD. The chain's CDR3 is CAISELQAQDTQYF. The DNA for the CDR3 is TGTGCCATCAGTGAGCTACAGGCCCAAGATACGCAGTATTTT.

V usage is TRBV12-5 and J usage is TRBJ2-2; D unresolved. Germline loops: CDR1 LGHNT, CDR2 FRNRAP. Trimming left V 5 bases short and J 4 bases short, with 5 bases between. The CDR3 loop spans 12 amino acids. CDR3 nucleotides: TGTGCTAGTGGTCTTTTCACCGGGGAGCTGTTTTTT. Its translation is CASGLFTGELFF.

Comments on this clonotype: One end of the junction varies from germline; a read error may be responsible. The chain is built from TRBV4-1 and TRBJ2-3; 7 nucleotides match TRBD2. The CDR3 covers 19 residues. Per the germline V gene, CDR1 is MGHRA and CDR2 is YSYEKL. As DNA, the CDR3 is TGCGCCAGCAGCCAAGATTGGGCTAGCGGAGCCTCTAGCACAGATAAGCAGTATTTT. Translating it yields CASSQDWASGASSTDKQYF.

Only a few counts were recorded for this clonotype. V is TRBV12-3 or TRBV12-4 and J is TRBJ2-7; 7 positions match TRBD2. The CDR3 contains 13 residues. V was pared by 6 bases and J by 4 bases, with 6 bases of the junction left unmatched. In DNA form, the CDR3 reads TGTGCCAGCAGCCGGGAGGCCACATACGAGCAGTACTTC. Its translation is CASSREATYEQYF.

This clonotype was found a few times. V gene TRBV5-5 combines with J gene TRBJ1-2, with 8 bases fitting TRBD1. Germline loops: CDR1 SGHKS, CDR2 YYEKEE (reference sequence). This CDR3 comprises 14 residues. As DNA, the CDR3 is TGTGCTTCCCGCGGCAGGGGGCGCGACTATGGCTACACCTTC. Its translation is CASRGRGRDYGYTF.

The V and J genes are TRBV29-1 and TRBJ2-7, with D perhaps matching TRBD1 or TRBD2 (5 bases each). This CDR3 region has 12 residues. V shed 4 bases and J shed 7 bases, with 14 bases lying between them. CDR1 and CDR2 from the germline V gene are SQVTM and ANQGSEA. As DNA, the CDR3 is TGCAGCGTTGCTACAGGTTCGGGGGAGCAGTACTTC. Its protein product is CSVATGSGEQYF.

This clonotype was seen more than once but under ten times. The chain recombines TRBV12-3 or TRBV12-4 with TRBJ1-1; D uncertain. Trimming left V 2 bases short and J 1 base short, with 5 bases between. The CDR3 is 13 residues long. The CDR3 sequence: CASSLKENTEAFF. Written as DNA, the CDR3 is TGTGCCAGCAGTTTAAAGGAGAACACTGAAGCTTTCTTT.

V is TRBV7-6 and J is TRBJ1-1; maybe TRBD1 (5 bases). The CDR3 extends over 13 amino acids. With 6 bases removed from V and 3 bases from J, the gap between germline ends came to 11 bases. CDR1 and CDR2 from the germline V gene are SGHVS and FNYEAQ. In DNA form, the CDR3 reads TGTGCCAGCAGAATAGGGGAGTACACTGAAGCTTTCTTT. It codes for CASRIGEYTEAFF.

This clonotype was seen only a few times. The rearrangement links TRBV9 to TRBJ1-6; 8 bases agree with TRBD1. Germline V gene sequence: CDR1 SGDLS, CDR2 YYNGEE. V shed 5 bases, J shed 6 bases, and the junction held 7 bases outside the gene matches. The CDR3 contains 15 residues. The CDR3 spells CASRYGQGTNSPLHF. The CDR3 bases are TGTGCCAGCAGATATGGACAGGGAACTAATTCACCCCTCCACTTT.

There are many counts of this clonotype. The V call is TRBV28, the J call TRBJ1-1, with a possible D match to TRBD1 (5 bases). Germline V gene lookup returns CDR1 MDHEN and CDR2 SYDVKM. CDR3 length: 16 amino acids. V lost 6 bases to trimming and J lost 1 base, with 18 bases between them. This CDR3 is CASRQLTDMGNTEAFF. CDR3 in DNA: TGTGCCAGCAGACAACTGACAGACATGGGGAACACTGAAGCTTTCTTT.

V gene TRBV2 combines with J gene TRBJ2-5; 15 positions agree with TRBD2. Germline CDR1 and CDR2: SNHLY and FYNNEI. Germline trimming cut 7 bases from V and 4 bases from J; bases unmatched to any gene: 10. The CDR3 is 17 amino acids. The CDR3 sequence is CASTLLRTSGRAETQYF. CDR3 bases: TGTGCCAGCACCCTTCTTAGGACTAGCGGGAGGGCAGAGACCCAGTACTTC. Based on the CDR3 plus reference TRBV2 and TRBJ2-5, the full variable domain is EPEVTQTPSHQVTQMGQEVILRCVPISNHLYFYWYRQILGQKVEFLVSFYNNEISEKSEIFDDQFSVERPDGSNFTLKIRSTKLEDSAMYFCASTLLRTSGRAETQYFGPGTRLLVL.

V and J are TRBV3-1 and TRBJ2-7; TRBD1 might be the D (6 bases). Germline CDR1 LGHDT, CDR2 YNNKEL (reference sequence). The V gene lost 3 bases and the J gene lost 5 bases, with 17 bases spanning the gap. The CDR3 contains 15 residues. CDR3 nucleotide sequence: TGTGCCAGCAGCCATCTTACAGGGTCGGGGCACGAGCAGTACTTC. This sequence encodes CASSHLTGSGHEQYF.

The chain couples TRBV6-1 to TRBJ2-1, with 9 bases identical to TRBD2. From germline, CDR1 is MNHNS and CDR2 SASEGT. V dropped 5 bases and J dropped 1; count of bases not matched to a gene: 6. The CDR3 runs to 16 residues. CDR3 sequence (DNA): TGTGCCAGCAGTTCTCCGCGGGAGGGGTCCTACAATGAGCAGTTCTTC. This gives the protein CASSSPREGSYNEQFF.